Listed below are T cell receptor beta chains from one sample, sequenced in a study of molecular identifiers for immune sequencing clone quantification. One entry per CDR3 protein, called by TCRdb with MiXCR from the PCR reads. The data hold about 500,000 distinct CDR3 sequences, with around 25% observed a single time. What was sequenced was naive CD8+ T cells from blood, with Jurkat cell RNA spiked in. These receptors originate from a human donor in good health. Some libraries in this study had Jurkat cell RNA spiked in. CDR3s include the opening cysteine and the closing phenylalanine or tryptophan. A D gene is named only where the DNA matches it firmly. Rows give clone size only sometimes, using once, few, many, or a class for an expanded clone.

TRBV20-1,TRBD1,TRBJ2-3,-,TGCAGTGCTCCCGGGACAGGGTACACAGGTACGCAGTATTTT,CSAPGTGYTGTQYF
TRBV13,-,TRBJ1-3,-,TGTGCCAGCAGCTTCTCTACCGGACAGCTAGACTCTGGAAACACCACATATTTT,CASSFSTGQLDSGNTTYF
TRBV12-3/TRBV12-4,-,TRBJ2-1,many,TGTGCCAGCAGTCCCGTGGGCAATGAGCAGTTCTTC,CASSPVGNEQFF
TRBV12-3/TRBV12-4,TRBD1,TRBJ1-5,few,TGTGCCAGCAGCGATGACAGGGGGAGCAATCAGCCCCAGCATTTT,CASSDDRGSNQPQHF
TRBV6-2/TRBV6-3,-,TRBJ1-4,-,TGTGCCAGCAGTTTATCGTCCGGAGGAGGTGAAAAACTGTTTTTT,CASSLSSGGGEKLFF
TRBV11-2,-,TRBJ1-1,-,TGTGCCGGCAGCTTAGAGGGACAAGTAAACACTGAAGCTTTCTTT,CAGSLEGQVNTEAFF
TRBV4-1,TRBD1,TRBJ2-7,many,TGCGCCAGCAGCCAAGAAGGAAGTGGGACAGGGGGCTACGAGCAGTACTTC,CASSQEGSGTGGYEQYF
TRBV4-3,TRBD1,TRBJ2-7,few,TGCGCCAGCAGCCAAGATCGTCCCGGACAGGGAAGCTACGAGCAGTACTTC,CASSQDRPGQGSYEQYF
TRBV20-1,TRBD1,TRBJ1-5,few,TGCAGTGCTAGAGGACAGGGGGCAGGGGGTCAGCCCCAGCATTTT,CSARGQGAGGQPQHF
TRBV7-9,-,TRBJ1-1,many,TGTGCCAGCAGCCCCACTACCAGCCCGAACACTGAAGCTTTCTTT,CASSPTTSPNTEAFF
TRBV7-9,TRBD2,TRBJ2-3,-,TGTGCCAGCAGCCCGAATTTAGCGGGGAGCACAGATACGCAGTATTTT,CASSPNLAGSTDTQYF
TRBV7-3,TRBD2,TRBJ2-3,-,TGTGCCAGCTCAAGCGGGAGCGGTACAGGTACGCAGTATTTT,CASSSGSGTGTQYF
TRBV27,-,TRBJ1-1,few,TGTGCCAGCAGTTTATTTGGGGAAGCTTTCTTT,CASSLFGEAFF
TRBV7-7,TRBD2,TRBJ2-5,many,TGTGCTAGCAGCTTAACTAGCGGGAGGGATGAGACCCAGTACTTC,CASSLTSGRDETQYF
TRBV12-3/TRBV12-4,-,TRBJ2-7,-,TGTGCCAGCAGTCCAAATATGAACCGGCAGTACTTC,CASSPNMNRQYF
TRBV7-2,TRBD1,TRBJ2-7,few,TGTGCCAGCAGCATTACCGGGACAGGGATCTACGAGCAGTACTTC,CASSITGTGIYEQYF
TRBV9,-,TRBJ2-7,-,TGTGCCAGCAGCGTAGGGGGGGCGCCCAGCTCCTACGGGCAGTACTTC,CASSVGGAPSSYGQYF
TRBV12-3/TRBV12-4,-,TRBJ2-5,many,TGTGCCAGCACTGGGACATTTGTTGGCCAAGAGACCCAGTACTTC,CASTGTFVGQETQYF
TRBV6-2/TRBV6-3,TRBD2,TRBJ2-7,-,TGTGCCAGCGTCCTAGCGGGAAAGGACGAGCAGTACTTC,CASVLAGKDEQYF
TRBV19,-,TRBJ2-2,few,TGTGCCAGTAGTACACCCCCGGGACTCACCTTGGCGAACACCGGGGAGCTGTTTTTT,CASSTPPGLTLANTGELFF
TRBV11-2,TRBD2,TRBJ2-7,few,TGTGCCAGCAGCCACAGCACCGGGACTAGCGGTGGCCCCTACGAGCAGTACTTC,CASSHSTGTSGGPYEQYF
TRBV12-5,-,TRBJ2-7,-,TGTGCTAGTGGATGGCGGGAAGGCGAGCAGTACTTC,CASGWREGEQYF
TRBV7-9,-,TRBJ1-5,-,TGTGGCAGCAGCTTATTAGGGGAGCAGCCCCAGCATTTT,CGSSLLGEQPQHF